A single sample is the source of the 24 T cell receptor beta chains below, sequenced in a study of T cell responses to AZD1222 COVID-19 vaccine. Measured with immunoSEQ multiplex PCR; TCRdb has only the in-frame clones, and not every one. The sample yields about 47,000 clones, about 80% seen once. Sequenced here: peripheral blood, sampled 28 days after the second dose of the MenACWY control vaccine. The receptors shown here come from an adult who received the MenACWY meningococcal vaccine as a control.

The chain has TRBV4-1 and TRBJ1-3; a possible D gene is TRBD1 (5 bases). CDR1 is MGHRA and CDR2 is YSYEKL in the germline V gene. The CDR3 totals 15 residues. Trimming took off 4 bases at V and 0 bases at J, with 10 bases between the two ends. In DNA, the CDR3 is TGCGCCAGCAGCCCGGGACCGTTCTCTGGAAACACCATATATTTT. It specifies CASSPGPFSGNTIYF.

The chain has TRBV5-4 and TRBJ2-7, with 7 bases fitting TRBD1. Germline CDR1 is SGHNT and CDR2 is YYREEE (reference sequence). V dropped 4 bases and J dropped 2; count of bases not matched to a gene: 9. The CDR3 length is 15 residues. This chain's CDR3 is CASSTRQGVTYEQYF. CDR3 DNA: TGTGCCAGCAGCACCCGACAGGGAGTAACCTACGAGCAGTACTTC.

V and J are TRBV7-8 and TRBJ1-2, with TRBD1 matching 9 bases. This CDR3 has 16 residues. Germline CDR1 is SGHVS and CDR2 is FQNEAQ. With 3 bases clipped from V and 2 bases from J, the junction kept 7 bases outside the gene matches. The CDR3 DNA reads as TGTGCCAGCAGCTTGTCGGGGGACAGGGCGAACTATGGCTACACCTTC. Translation gives CASSLSGDRANYGYTF.

The J gene is TRBJ1-3, the V gene TRBV2; D remains ambiguous. The V end lost 4 bases, the J end lost 4 bases, and 11 bases lay between the germline ends. The CDR3 covers 14 residues. CDR1 is SNHLY and CDR2 is FYNNEI in the germline V gene. This CDR3 is CASSAPLGGNTIYF. DNA of the CDR3: TGTGCCAGCAGTGCTCCTCTAGGGGGAAACACCATATATTTT. The full variable domain, completed using reference TRBV2 and TRBJ1-3, is EPEVTQTPSHQVTQMGQEVILRCVPISNHLYFYWYRQILGQKVEFLVSFYNNEISEKSEIFDDQFSVERPDGSNFTLKIRSTKLEDSAMYFCASSAPLGGNTIYFGEGSWLTVV.

The genes are TRBV6-5 and TRBJ1-2, with 7 bases that match TRBD1. Per germline, CDR1 MNHEY and CDR2 SVGAGI. J lost 4 bases, V lost 6 bases, and 11 bases had no gene match. The CDR3 has 15 residues. Written as DNA, the CDR3 is TGTGCCAGCAGGCCCGGAAGGGGGCGCGGCTATGGCTACACCTTC. It codes for CASRPGRGRGYGYTF.

This chain connects TRBV18 to TRBJ2-3, with D maybe TRBD2 (5 bases). Trimming pared 2 bases from V and 6 bases from J, leaving 15 bases between. Per the germline V gene, CDR1 is KGHSH and CDR2 is LQKENI. The CDR3 is 15 amino acids. The CDR3, as DNA: TGTGCCAGCTCACCAGTCGAGAGTCGGAGGGATACGCAGTATTTT. This translates into CASSPVESRRDTQYF. Filled out from reference TRBV18 and TRBJ2-3, the complete variable domain reads NAGVMQNPRHLVRRRGQEARLRCSPMKGHSHVYWYRQLPEEGLKFMVYLQKENIIDESGMPKERFSAEFPKEGPSILRIQQVVRGDSAAYFCASSPVESRRDTQYFGPGTRLTVL.

The rearrangement joins TRBV3-1 (or the pseudogene TRBV3-2) to TRBJ1-1; D is ambiguous. Germline values: CDR1 LGHDT, CDR2 YNNKEL (reference sequence). Trimming took off 3 bases at V and 6 bases at J, with 14 bases between the two ends. The CDR3 is 14 residues long. The CDR3: CASSHNREWSEAFF. The CDR3 nucleotides are TGTGCCAGCAGCCATAACCGGGAGTGGTCTGAAGCTTTCTTT.

The genes are TRBV10-1 and TRBJ1-6; D gene unclear. Germline V lookup: CDR1 WNHNN, CDR2 SYGVQD (reference sequence). The CDR3 extends over 13 amino acids. V gave up 4 bases and J gave up 7 bases, with 8 bases separating them. CDR3 sequence reads: CASSAKVNSPLHF. For the CDR3, the DNA is TGCGCCAGCAGTGCCAAGGTGAATTCACCCCTCCACTTT.

This clone has more than one count but fewer than ten. The chain recombines TRBV30 with TRBJ1-3; D remains ambiguous. The germline V gene has CDR1 GTSNPN and CDR2 SVGIG (reference sequence). V gave up 0 bases and J gave up 0 bases, with 3 bases separating them. The CDR3 totals 13 residues. The chain's CDR3 is CAWSVASGNTIYF. The CDR3, as DNA: TGTGCCTGGAGTGTAGCCTCTGGAAACACCATATATTTT.

This clone was detected a few times. The chain employs TRBV7-9 and TRBJ2-7, with 12 bases lining up with TRBD1. The germline gives CDR1 SEHNR, CDR2 FQNEAQ (reference sequence). Trimming removed 5 bases from V and 4 bases from J; junction bases left unmatched: 9. The CDR3 consists of 16 residues. CDR3 nucleotide sequence: TGTGCCAGCAGCCCGCCCGGGACAGGGGGCGCGTACGAGCAGTACTTC. Protein product: CASSPPGTGGAYEQYF.

This clone has at least ten counts. The chain's CDR3 is CASSDREDTGELFF. The DNA for the CDR3 is TGTGCCAGCAGCGACAGGGAGGACACCGGGGAGCTGTTTTTT. The V call is TRBV6-4, the J call TRBJ2-2; possible D gene TRBD1, 7 bases. V gave up 6 bases and J gave up 3 bases, with 11 bases separating them. This CDR3 has 14 residues. Per the germline V gene, CDR1 is MRHNA and CDR2 is SNTAGT.

The V gene is TRBV19, the J gene TRBJ2-7; maybe TRBD2 (5 bases). Germline V lookup: CDR1 LNHDA, CDR2 SQIVND (reference sequence). CDR3 length: 14 residues. V lost 10 bases and J lost 6, with 22 bases in between. CDR3 sequence reads: CATTEHLHEGEQYF. CDR3 bases: TGTGCCACCACAGAACACCTACATGAGGGCGAGCAGTACTTC.

V is TRBV3-1 (or the pseudogene TRBV3-2) and J is TRBJ2-2; D unclear. The V and J ends lost 0 bases and 3 bases respectively, with 2 bases between them. The CDR3 consists of 13 residues. Looked up from germline, CDR1 is LGHDT and CDR2 is YNNKEL (reference sequence). CDR3 region: CASSQEYTGELFF. CDR3 in DNA: TGTGCCAGCAGCCAAGAGTACACCGGGGAGCTGTTTTTT.

The chain employs TRBV18 and TRBJ2-3; D gene uncertain. Between the trimmed V and J ends, which lost 6 bases and 2 bases, there was a span of 9 bases. Germline CDR1 and CDR2: KGHSH and LQKENI. The CDR3 is 13 amino acids. CDR3 protein: CASSRDITDTQYF. CDR3 coding DNA: TGTGCCAGCTCCCGTGATATCACAGATACGCAGTATTTT.

This sequence joins TRBV5-1 and TRBJ2-3, with a weak D call TRBD1 (7 bases). Germline V CDR1 and CDR2: SGHRS, YFSETQ. Trimming shortened V by 3 bases and J by 4 bases, and 18 bases separated the two germline ends. The CDR3 consists of 16 residues. The CDR3 DNA is TGCGCCAGCAGCTCCTCCAGGGGGGACGGCTCAGATACGCAGTATTTT. Translation: CASSSSRGDGSDTQYF.

V gene TRBV10-1 combines with J gene TRBJ1-5, with D unresolved. The V and J ends lost 2 bases and 3 bases respectively, with 5 bases between them. Germline V CDR1 and CDR2: WNHNN, SYGVQD (reference sequence). This CDR3 comprises 13 residues. CDR3 protein: CASSEGVNQPQHF. In DNA form, the CDR3 reads TGCGCCAGCAGTGAGGGGGTCAATCAGCCCCAGCATTTT.

The chain is built from TRBV18 and TRBJ1-1; TRBD1 might be the D (6 bases). Trimming took off 6 bases at V and 4 bases at J, with 33 bases between the two ends. The CDR3 extends over 20 amino acids. CDR1 and CDR2 from the germline V gene are KGHSH and LQKENI. CDR3 sequence: CASSRDRGGGRRESGTEAFF. The CDR3 DNA sequence: TGTGCCAGCTCCCGTGATAGGGGGGGTGGCAGGAGAGAGTCGGGCACTGAAGCTTTCTTT.

Only one count was recorded for this clone. The V and J genes are TRBV18 and TRBJ1-5; 7 bases fit TRBD1. Germline CDR1 is KGHSH and CDR2 is LQKENI. This CDR3 comprises 14 residues. The V segment lost 2 bases and the J segment 5 bases; nucleotides outside the gene matches: 3. The CDR3 coding sequence is TGTGCCAGCTCACCAATGCAGGGGGATCAGCCCCAGCATTTT. Protein product: CASSPMQGDQPQHF.

The rearrangement links TRBV9 to TRBJ2-5, with 10 positions matching TRBD1. The CDR3 extends over 15 amino acids. J was trimmed by 5 bases and V by 3 bases; bases with no gene match: 7. Germline assignment: CDR1 SGDLS and CDR2 YYNGEE. CDR3 nucleotides: TGTGCCAGCAGCGGAACCCTGGGACAGGGGGAGACCCAGTACTTC. This encodes CASSGTLGQGETQYF.

The rearrangement links TRBV28 to TRBJ1-4, with D uncertain. Deletions cut 8 bases from V and 0 bases from J, with 13 bases between. CDR1 MDHEN and CDR2 SYDVKM come from the germline V gene. This CDR3 has 15 amino acids. The CDR3 loop is CASRGGTATNEKLFF. CDR3 nucleotides: TGTGCCAGCCGGGGTGGTACGGCAACTAATGAAAAACTGTTTTTT.

The rearrangement uses TRBV3-1 (or the pseudogene TRBV3-2) and TRBJ1-6, with unresolved D. Trimming shortened V by 1 base and J by 7 bases, and 8 bases separated the two germline ends. CDR1 and CDR2 from the germline V gene are LGHDT and YNNKEL (reference sequence). This CDR3 has 14 amino acids. The CDR3 nucleotides read TGTGCCAGCAGCCAAGCCCAGAAGAATTCACCCCTCCACTTT. Its protein product is CASSQAQKNSPLHF.

The chain recombines TRBV7-8 with TRBJ1-5; D call uncertain. The V end was cut by 5 bases, the J end by 0 bases, with 11 bases between. This CDR3 spans 15 amino acids. CDR1 and CDR2 from the germline V gene are SGHVS and FQNEAQ. The chain's CDR3 is CASSLTAYSNQPQHF. DNA for the CDR3: TGTGCCAGCAGCCTAACCGCCTATAGCAATCAGCCCCAGCATTTT.

V gene TRBV6-4 combines with J gene TRBJ1-2, with a weak D call TRBD1 (5 bases). The CDR3 is 14 amino acids. CDR1 and CDR2 from the germline V gene are MRHNA and SNTAGT. V lost 2 bases and J lost 8, with 15 bases in between. CDR3 loop: CASSDPQRGVGYTF. CDR3 DNA: TGTGCCAGCAGTGACCCCCAGAGGGGTGTAGGCTACACCTTC.

This chain links TRBV9 with TRBJ1-2; D is perhaps TRBD1 (5 bases). From germline, CDR1 is SGDLS and CDR2 YYNGEE. The CDR3 loop spans 16 amino acids. The germline V and J ends were trimmed by 0 bases and 4 bases, with 16 bases remaining between them. Written as DNA, the CDR3 is TGTGCCAGCAGCGTAGCTGCATGGGCAGGGCCCTATGGCTACACCTTC. Translation: CASSVAAWAGPYGYTF.